The 10 T cell receptor beta chains below come from one sample, sequenced in a study of blood T cell repertoires in COVID-19. Sequenced by immunoSEQ multiplex PCR; TCRdb stores in-frame clones only, minus some. Of 90,000 to 100,000 clones listed, 75% to 90% were seen once; the top ten hold over 1.5%. Sequenced input: peripheral blood. The receptors derive from an elderly man with acute or convalescent COVID-19.

The chain combines TRBV11-2 with TRBJ2-7; D may be TRBD2 (5 bases). The CDR3 length is 15 residues. Trimming removed 1 base at V and 0 bases at J, with 10 bases between. Germline assignment: CDR1 SGHAT and CDR2 FQNNGV. CDR3 sequence (DNA): TGTGCCAGCAGCTTAGGATGGGAGAGCTCCTACGAGCAGTACTTC. It codes for CASSLGWESSYEQYF.

This chain links TRBV28 with TRBJ2-5; TRBD2 aligns across 7 bases. The CDR3 is 15 residues long. V lost 7 bases to trimming and J lost 4 bases; unmatched junction nucleotides: 12. Germline V gives CDR1 MDHEN, CDR2 SYDVKM. The CDR3: CASIPTNWGGETQYF. Written as DNA, the CDR3 is TGTGCCAGCATCCCCACCAACTGGGGGGGAGAGACCCAGTACTTC. Variable domain in full (rest from reference TRBV28 and TRBJ2-5): DVKVTQSSRYLVKRTGEKVFLECVQDMDHENMFWYRQDPGLGLRLIYFSYDVKMKEKGDIPEGYSVSREKKERFSLILESASTNQTSMYLCASIPTNWGGETQYFGPGTRLLVL.

This chain uses TRBV7-2 with TRBJ1-5; TRBD1 might be the D (6 bases). V shed 1 base and J shed 2 bases, with 9 bases lying between them. This CDR3 contains 15 residues. Germline CDR1 reads SGHTA; CDR2 reads FQGNSA. The DNA for the CDR3 is TGTGCCAGCAGCTTAGAAGGGGGAGGCAATCAGCCCCAGCATTTT. This encodes CASSLEGGGNQPQHF.

The chain carries TRBV5-1 and TRBJ1-3, with 7 bases identical to TRBD1. The CDR3 is made up of 14 amino acids. Germline-derived CDR1 and CDR2 are SGHRS and YFSETQ. The ends lost 4 bases at V and 3 bases at J; junction bases unmatched: 4. CDR3 sequence (DNA): TGCGCCAGCAGCCCGGGACAGCGTGGAAACACCATATATTTT. Its protein is CASSPGQRGNTIYF. The full variable domain, rest sourced from reference TRBV5-1 and TRBJ1-3, is KAGVTQTPRYLIKTRGQQVTLSCSPISGHRSVSWYQQTPGQGLQFLFEYFSETQRNKGNFPGRFSGRQFSNSRSEMNVSTLELGDSALYLCASSPGQRGNTIYFGEGSWLTVV.

The chain employs TRBV21-1 and TRBJ2-4; TRBD1, the D gene given by the table, was not confirmed from the DNA. TRBV21-1 is a pseudogene locus. The CDR3 is 16 amino acids. CDR3 bases: TGTGCCAGCAGCAAACCAGGGGCTGACGCCAAAAACATTCAGTACTTC. Protein: CASSKPGADAKNIQYF.

The J gene is TRBJ2-5, the V gene TRBV19, with D maybe TRBD2 (5 bases). The V end was cut by 6 bases, the J end by 4 bases, with 18 bases between. CDR1 is LNHDA and CDR2 is SQIVND in the germline V gene (reference sequence). The CDR3 consists of 15 residues. CDR3 region: CASRLSGSKGETQYF. The CDR3 coding sequence is TGTGCCAGTAGATTGAGCGGCAGTAAGGGAGAGACCCAGTACTTC.

This chain links TRBV25-1 with TRBJ2-1, with D possibly being TRBD2 (5 bases). Trimming removed 7 bases from V and 9 bases from J, with 16 bases in between. The CDR3 runs to 13 residues. Germline V CDR1 and CDR2: MGHDK, SYGVNS. The CDR3 sequence is CASIARGPGEQFF. The CDR3 DNA sequence: TGTGCCAGCATCGCGAGAGGGCCAGGTGAGCAGTTCTTC.

As DNA, the CDR3 is TGTGCCAGCCAAACGGGCCTAAGGGGTGGCTACACCTTC. Encoded protein: CASQTGLRGGYTF. V is TRBV28 and J is TRBJ1-2; weak D call: TRBD1 (5 bases). This CDR3 has 13 amino acids. The V and J ends lost 8 bases and 7 bases respectively, with 17 bases between them. Germline-derived CDR1 and CDR2 are MDHEN and SYDVKM.

Only one count was recorded for this clone. The CDR3: CASSLGRASSYEQYF. The CDR3 region has the DNA TGTGCCAGCAGTTTAGGGCGGGCTAGCTCCTACGAGCAGTACTTC. The rearrangement links TRBV28 to TRBJ2-7; the D gene is possibly TRBD2 (5 bases). V was trimmed by 2 bases and J by 0 bases, leaving 11 bases between them. Germline V gene lookup returns CDR1 MDHEN and CDR2 SYDVKM. This CDR3 has 15 residues.

The rearrangement joins TRBV7-3 to TRBJ2-7, with TRBD2 as a possible D gene (6 bases). Germline V gene lookup returns CDR1 SGHTA and CDR2 FQGTGA. Trimming stripped 1 base from V and 2 bases from J, with 12 bases between. The CDR3 is 15 amino acids. CDR3 in amino acids: CASSLNGGGTYEQYF. The CDR3 DNA sequence: TGTGCCAGCAGCTTAAATGGGGGAGGAACCTACGAGCAGTACTTC.